These T cell receptor beta chains were read from a single sample in a study of cytomegalovirus exposure and HLA in healthy donors. Sequencing used immunoSEQ multiplex PCR; TCRdb keeps in-frame clones, though not all of them. The sample consists of tens of thousands of clones, just under 95% of them appearing once. Material for sequencing was PBMCs. The receptors come from a man between 18 and 35 years old in good health and CMV-seropositive. Both conserved end residues are part of each CDR3. A D gene is named only where the DNA matches it firmly. Size is stated for part of the rows, as once, few or many counts, or as a class when the clone is expanded.

v_gene	j_gene	abundance	d_gene	CDR3aa	CDR3nt
TRBV19	TRBJ2-7	-	-	CASSTQGLNEQYF	TGTGCCAGTAGTACACAGGGTCTCAACGAGCAGTACTTC
TRBV4-3	TRBJ2-7	-	-	CASSQDRGNWGQYF	TGCGCCAGCAGCCAAGATCGGGGGAATTGGGGGCAGTACTTC
TRBV19	TRBJ1-5	-	TRBD1	CASSLDRGGDQPQHF	TGTGCCAGTAGCCTCGACAGGGGGGGTGATCAGCCCCAGCATTTT
TRBV5-4	TRBJ2-5	-	TRBD2	CASSSPAGGQETQYF	TGTGCCAGCAGCTCTCCAGCGGGGGGGCAAGAGACCCAGTACTTC
TRBV7-9	TRBJ2-5	-	-	CASSLGGIQETQYF	TGTGCCAGCAGCTTAGGAGGAATTCAAGAGACCCAGTACTTC
TRBV19	TRBJ1-5	-	TRBD1	CASSPKRTGRELQPQHF	TGTGCCAGTAGCCCCAAGCGGACAGGTCGCGAACTGCAGCCCCAGCATTTT
TRBV2	TRBJ1-6	few	-	CASTRASYNSPLHF	TGTGCCAGTACGCGGGCCTCCTATAATTCACCCCTCCACTTT
TRBV5-6	TRBJ2-5	-	-	CASSLAGSETQYF	TGTGCCAGCAGCTTGGCGGGAAGTGAGACCCAGTACTTC
TRBV30	TRBJ2-7	-	TRBD1	CAWSRDSPYEQYF	TGTGCCTGGAGCAGGGACAGCCCCTACGAGCAGTACTTC
TRBV6-4	TRBJ1-1	-	TRBD1	CASSVQGARTEAFF	TGTGCCAGCAGTGTCCAGGGGGCGAGGACTGAAGCTTTCTTT
TRBV7-9	TRBJ2-5	-	-	CASSLNVGRETQYF	TGTGCCAGCAGCTTAAACGTGGGGCGAGAGACCCAGTACTTC
TRBV27	TRBJ2-7	-	-	CASSPPDSEQYF	TGTGCCAGCAGCCCCCCCGACAGCGAGCAGTACTTC
TRBV18	TRBJ2-3	-	TRBD2	CASSPYTSGFTDTQYF	TGTGCCAGCTCACCATATACTAGCGGATTCACAGATACGCAGTATTTT